A selection of T cell receptor beta chains follows, all from one sample in a study of identical twins. TCRdb fed the 5' RACE reads into MiXCR, producing one record per CDR3 protein. This sample has 540,000 or so distinct CDR3 sequences, with around 22% found just once. The sample also formed part of further work on yellow fever vaccine responses in identical twins.

The sample was CD4+ T cells sorted from blood. All receptors derive from a woman younger than 35 in good health. Both conserved end residues are trimmed from each CDR3. The D gene is left open where the match is weak.

TRBJ2-2 | NA | TRBV28 | ASSSPDEGELF
TRBJ2-5 | TRBD2 | TRBV4-2 | ASSQDTSGGLVETQY
TRBJ2-3 | NA | TRBV11-2 | ASSSRLADTQY
TRBJ2-1 | NA | TRBV7-2 | ASSHPNNEQF
TRBJ1-1 | NA | TRBV20-1 | SARDGGAF
TRBJ1-2 | TRBD1 | TRBV10-3 | AISESDSGGPYGYT
TRBJ2-3 | NA | TRBV2 | ASRAGLSTDTQY
TRBJ1-6 | NA | TRBV5-3 | ASSLIGINSPLH
TRBJ2-7 | NA | TRBV5-6 | ASSLGPAASYEQY
TRBJ2-7 | NA | TRBV5-1 | ASSLVGQLTYEQY
TRBJ1-3 | NA | TRBV6-5 | ASQLRGSGNTIY
TRBJ2-5 | TRBD2 | TRBV28 | ASSSPGLAGSETQY
TRBJ2-7 | TRBD2 | TRBV28 | ASTRPVAGSSYEQY
TRBJ1-1 | NA | TRBV10-3 | AISESRTPEAF
TRBJ2-5 | TRBD1 | TRBV6-5 | ASSYGDSYQETQY
TRBJ2-2 | TRBD2 | TRBV20-1 | SARDSSGLAGGLNTGELF
TRBJ2-1 | TRBD2 | TRBV5-1 | ASSGGASGSSYNEQF
TRBJ2-2 | TRBD1 | TRBV5-1 | ASSWDRQNTGELF
TRBJ1-1 | TRBD1 | TRBV29-1 | SVDRGTGNTEAF
TRBJ2-1 | NA | TRBV27 | ASSLRDRLYEQF
TRBJ2-1 | NA | TRBV14 | ASSQVIAYNEQF
TRBJ2-1 | TRBD2 | TRBV11-2 | ASSLSPLQRGRDNEQF
TRBJ1-2 | NA | TRBV21-1 | ASSPNRGENYGYT
TRBJ2-1 | TRBD2 | TRBV5-1 | ASTSGSGEQF
TRBJ2-1 | TRBD2 | TRBV10-2 | ASSGFGVGGYNEQF
TRBJ2-3 | TRBD2 | TRBV11-3 | ASSFGGGPTDTQY
TRBJ1-1 | NA | TRBV20-1 | SASDRYTEAF
TRBJ2-3 | TRBD2 | TRBV15 | ATSRDSGGWTDTQY